The 29 T cell receptor beta chains reported below all come from one sample, sequenced in a study of OX40 agonist ivuxolimab in advanced cancers. Profiled with immunoSEQ multiplex PCR; TCRdb holds only in-frame clones, not every one. The sample contains about 58,000 clones, about 89% of which appear only once. The specimen comprised CD4+ or CD8+ T cells sorted from blood, sampled in a trial of the OX40 agonist ivuxolimab. Receptors originate from an adult with an advanced solid tumor such as melanoma, head and neck, liver or kidney cancer.

V usage is TRBV6-1 and J usage is TRBJ1-5; D unresolved. V was pared by 2 bases and J by 6 bases, with 20 bases between. This CDR3 comprises 17 residues. Germline values: CDR1 MNHNS, CDR2 SASEGT. DNA for the CDR3: TGTGCCAGCAGTGAATCCTATGCGAACGGGCTCAGTCAGCCCCAGCATTTT. Encoded protein: CASSESYANGLSQPQHF.

This sequence joins TRBV7-9 and TRBJ2-1, with D perhaps TRBD1 (7 bases). The V gene's germline CDR1 is SEHNR and CDR2 FQNEAQ (reference sequence). The CDR3 contains 17 residues. V was shortened by 1 base and J by 0 bases, with 13 bases between the two germline ends. The CDR3 region has the DNA TGTGCCAGCAGCTTAGTTGGCGGGACAGACTCCTACAATGAGCAGTTCTTC. It translates to CASSLVGGTDSYNEQFF.

V usage is TRBV28 and J usage is TRBJ1-4, with 8 positions matching TRBD1. Trimming cost V 6 bases and J 14 bases; bases outside gene matches: 5. Germline-derived CDR1 and CDR2 are MDHEN and SYDVKM. The CDR3 runs to 11 residues. The chain's CDR3 is CASRLQGDLFF. The CDR3 DNA is TGTGCCAGCAGATTACAGGGGGATCTGTTTTTT.

The chain uses TRBV10-3 and TRBJ2-1, with D perhaps TRBD1 (5 bases). The V gene's germline CDR1 is ENHRY and CDR2 SYGVKD. V was trimmed by 3 bases and J by 3 bases, leaving 15 bases between them. The CDR3 consists of 16 residues. The DNA of the CDR3 is TGTGCCATCAGTGACCAGCTGGGGCAGGGCTACAATGAGCAGTTCTTC. Translating gives CAISDQLGQGYNEQFF.

The chain combines TRBV6-5 with TRBJ1-2, with D hard to call. The V end lost 2 bases, the J end lost 3 bases, and 13 bases lay between the germline ends. Germline CDR1 and CDR2: MNHEY and SVGAGI. The CDR3 has 15 residues. The CDR3 region is CASSYGAIVDYGYTF. The CDR3 DNA is TGTGCCAGCAGTTACGGTGCCATAGTCGACTATGGCTACACCTTC.

The chain carries TRBV29-1 and TRBJ2-5, with 12 bases matching TRBD2. Germline V CDR1 and CDR2: SQVTM, ANQGSEA. The CDR3 runs to 13 residues. V was clipped by 4 bases and J by 4 bases; unmatched bases: 1. Written as DNA, the CDR3 is TGCAGCGTTGGGGGACTAGCGGGAGAGACCCAGTACTTC. Translating gives CSVGGLAGETQYF.

This rearrangement joins TRBV2 to TRBJ2-7; D is uncertain. Germline V gives CDR1 SNHLY, CDR2 FYNNEI. The V gene lost 7 bases and the J gene lost 2 bases, with 12 bases spanning the gap. The CDR3 contains 13 residues. The CDR3 coding sequence is TGTGCCAGCAAAGAAGCCAATACCTACGAGCAGTACTTC. Translation: CASKEANTYEQYF.

V is TRBV30 and J is TRBJ1-3; a weak D match, TRBD1 (5 bases). The V end lost 4 bases, the J end lost 3 bases, and 10 bases lay between the germline ends. CDR3 size: 13 residues. Germline loops: CDR1 GTSNPN, CDR2 SVGIG (reference sequence). The CDR3 DNA is TGTGCCTGGATGCAGGGAATTGGAAACACCATATATTTT. Translating gives CAWMQGIGNTIYF. Combining the CDR3 with reference TRBV30 and TRBJ1-3 gives the whole variable domain SQTIHQWPATLVQPVGSPLSLECTVEGTSNPNLYWYRQAAGRGLQLLFYSVGIGQISSEVPQNLSASRPQDRQFILSSKKLLLSDSGFYLCAWMQGIGNTIYFGEGSWLTVV.

The chain couples TRBV6-5 to TRBJ1-1, with 10 bases matching TRBD1. This CDR3 is 16 amino acids long. J was trimmed by 5 bases and V by 1 base; bases with no gene match: 7. Germline values: CDR1 MNHEY, CDR2 SVGAGI. CDR3 protein: CASSYFIGQGVTEAFF. For the CDR3, the DNA is TGTGCCAGCAGTTACTTTATCGGACAGGGGGTTACTGAAGCTTTCTTT.

J is TRBJ2-7 and V is TRBV6-5, with 11 bases lining up with TRBD2. The length of the CDR3 is 14 residues. The junction had 4 bases not matched to a gene; V was cut back by 5 bases and J by 4 bases. Germline loops: CDR1 MNHEY, CDR2 SVGAGI. The CDR3 DNA follows: TGTGCCAGCAGTCGTAGCGGGGGGGCTTACGAGCAGTACTTC. This gives the protein CASSRSGGAYEQYF.

The chain employs TRBV5-4 and TRBJ2-7; a weak D match, TRBD1 (7 bases). Germline V gene sequence: CDR1 SGHNT, CDR2 YYREEE (reference sequence). Deletions cut 0 bases from V and 3 bases from J, with 10 bases between. The CDR3 covers 14 residues. For the CDR3, the DNA is TGTGCCAGCAGCTTGGACCAGGGGGGCTACGAGCAGTACTTC. Its translation is CASSLDQGGYEQYF.

The chain recombines TRBV5-4 with TRBJ1-1; TRBD1 matches at 8 bases. V trimming: 0 bases; J trimming: 0 bases; junction bases outside the gene matches: 7. Germline CDR1 and CDR2: SGHNT and YYREEE (reference sequence). CDR3 length equals 17 residues. The CDR3: CASSLDDRGALNTEAFF. The CDR3 DNA reads as TGTGCCAGCAGCTTGGACGACAGGGGCGCCTTGAACACTGAAGCTTTCTTT.

V and J are TRBV28 and TRBJ2-1; the D is unclear. The CDR3 totals 13 residues. Germline lookup yields CDR1 MDHEN and CDR2 SYDVKM. Trimming removed 2 bases from V and 5 bases from J, with 7 bases in between. CDR3 residues: CASSLAQDNEQFF. The CDR3 DNA is TGTGCCAGCAGTTTAGCCCAGGACAATGAGCAGTTCTTC.

The chain recombines TRBV6-6 with TRBJ1-3, with unresolved D. CDR1 is MNHNY, CDR2 SVGAGI, per germline (reference sequence). The CDR3 consists of 12 residues. V lost 4 bases and J lost 8, with 9 bases in between. The CDR3 loop reads CASSFEGYTIYF. The CDR3 DNA reads TGTGCCAGCAGTTTCGAGGGATACACCATATATTTT.

The CDR3 coding sequence is TGCAGCGTGTCGGGAGGTGCAAGTGAGCAGTTCTTC. Its protein is CSVSGGASEQFF. J is TRBJ2-1 and V is TRBV29-1, with TRBD2 identical over 7 bases. Germline CDR1 is SQVTM and CDR2 is ANQGSEA. CDR3 length equals 12 residues. Germline trimming cut 6 bases from V and 9 bases from J; bases unmatched to any gene: 8.

The J gene is TRBJ1-5, the V gene TRBV19; no clear D gene. The V gene lost 4 bases and the J gene lost 2 bases, with 12 bases spanning the gap. This CDR3 has 15 residues. The germline V gene encodes CDR1 LNHDA and CDR2 SQIVND (reference sequence). CDR3 sequence: CASSNTAVGNQPQHF. In DNA form, the CDR3 reads TGTGCCAGTAGTAATACGGCAGTGGGCAATCAGCCCCAGCATTTT.

The J gene is TRBJ2-3, the V gene TRBV5-1, with TRBD2 identical over 7 bases. The CDR3 contains 15 residues. The ends lost 2 bases at V and 0 bases at J; junction bases unmatched: 3. Per germline, CDR1 SGHRS and CDR2 YFSETQ. For the CDR3, the DNA is TGCGCCAGCAGCTTATTTAGCGGGAGCACAGATACGCAGTATTTT. It yields the protein CASSLFSGSTDTQYF.

This chain joins TRBV10-3 and TRBJ2-3; D not certain. V lost 6 bases, J lost 2 bases, and 15 bases lay in between. The CDR3 runs to 15 residues. CDR1 ENHRY and CDR2 SYGVKD come from the germline V gene. DNA for the CDR3: TGTGCCATCAGGTCTCTTGAGGTACCCACAGATACGCAGTATTTT. It specifies CAIRSLEVPTDTQYF.

The chain carries TRBV6-1 and TRBJ1-4, with 7 bases matching TRBD1. Trimming took 4 bases from V and 2 from J; bases not matched to a gene: 4. The CDR3 loop spans 15 amino acids. Germline lookup yields CDR1 MNHNS and CDR2 SASEGT. The CDR3 nucleotides are TGTGCCAGCAGTGCCCAGGGGGTCACTAATGAAAAACTGTTTTTT. Protein: CASSAQGVTNEKLFF.

The chain couples TRBV5-4 to TRBJ2-2, with a tentative D call TRBD1 (6 bases). V gave up 4 bases and J gave up 4 bases, with 14 bases separating them. The germline gives CDR1 SGHNT, CDR2 YYREEE (reference sequence). The CDR3 is made up of 15 amino acids. In DNA form, the CDR3 reads TGTGCCAGCAGCCCTGCCGCAGGGGCCACCGGGGAGCTGTTTTTT. This gives the protein CASSPAAGATGELFF.

In its sample, this clone was seen once. This sequence joins TRBV11-2 and TRBJ2-3; TRBD2 matches 9 bases. V was pared by 7 bases and J by 7 bases, with 6 bases of the junction left unmatched. From germline, CDR1 is SGHAT and CDR2 FQNNGV. The CDR3 totals 13 residues. The CDR3 sequence: CASTSGARHTQYF. The DNA for the CDR3 is TGTGCCAGCACTAGCGGGGCTCGGCATACGCAGTATTTT.

The V call is TRBV19, the J call TRBJ2-4; D ambiguous. V was clipped by 5 bases and J by 0 bases, with 11 bases between them. The CDR3 length is 15 residues. The germline CDR1 and CDR2 sequences are LNHDA and SQIVND (reference sequence). The CDR3 DNA follows: TGTGCCAGTAGTCCGGCAGGTGGAGCCAAAAACATTCAGTACTTC. This encodes CASSPAGGAKNIQYF.

A single count supports this clone. The chain uses TRBV5-6 and TRBJ1-2; 12 nucleotides align to TRBD1. CDR3 length: 14 amino acids. Germline loops: CDR1 SGHDT, CDR2 YYEEEE. With V trimmed by 6 bases and J by 4 bases, 4 bases remained unmatched. The CDR3 bases are TGTGCCAGCATCCCGGGACAGGGGGCCTATGGCTACACCTTC. This sequence encodes CASIPGQGAYGYTF.

This chain connects TRBV11-3 to TRBJ2-1; D is uncertain. The V gene lost 0 bases and the J gene lost 5 bases, with 5 bases spanning the gap. CDR1 SGHNT and CDR2 YENEEA come from the germline V gene. This CDR3 has 13 residues. CDR3 DNA: TGTGCCAGCAGCTTAGAACGGGACAATGAGCAGTTCTTC. It specifies CASSLERDNEQFF.

The chain employs TRBV28 and TRBJ2-2; D unclear. Germline CDR1 and CDR2: MDHEN and SYDVKM. V was cut by 5 bases and J by 0 bases, with 7 bases left in between. This CDR3 comprises 14 residues. The CDR3 here is CASSHTTNTGELFF. The CDR3 DNA reads as TGTGCCAGCAGTCACACTACGAACACCGGGGAGCTGTTTTTT.

The count of this clone is one. This sequence joins TRBV12-5 and TRBJ1-2, with 9 bases fitting TRBD1. The CDR3 runs 15 residues. Germline CDR1 reads LGHNT; CDR2 reads FRNRAP. The trim removed 2 bases at V and 7 bases at J, leaving 8 bases unmatched. The DNA for the CDR3 is TGTGCTAGTGGTTTGATCACAGGGGGCCGGGGTGGCTACACCTTC. This gives the protein CASGLITGGRGGYTF.

The chain couples TRBV27 to TRBJ2-2; the D is unclear. CDR3 size: 14 residues. The V end was cut by 6 bases, the J end by 0 bases, with 8 bases between. Germline CDR1 reads MNHEY; CDR2 reads SMNVEV (reference sequence). The DNA of the CDR3 is TGTGCCAGCAGGAAGGGATCGAACACCGGGGAGCTGTTTTTT. Its translation is CASRKGSNTGELFF.

The V and J genes are TRBV10-3 and TRBJ2-5; 8 bases line up with TRBD1. The DNA end lines up better with TRBJ2-7; the J call may be wrong. CDR1 is ENHRY, CDR2 SYGVKD, per germline. CDR3 size: 12 residues. The CDR3 DNA reads as TGTGCCATAGGACAGGGCCGCTACGAGCAGTACTTC. Translated: CAIGQGRYEQYF.

This CDR3 is CASSLEFGGAGQPQHF. DNA for the CDR3: TGTGCCAGCAGCTTAGAGTTCGGGGGCGCGGGCCAGCCCCAGCATTTT. The chain has TRBV7-9 and TRBJ1-5; possibly TRBD1 for D (6 bases). The ends were cut back, 1 base at V and 7 bases at J, with 17 bases in the middle. This CDR3 has 16 residues. Germline-derived CDR1 and CDR2 are SEHNR and FQNEAQ (reference sequence).